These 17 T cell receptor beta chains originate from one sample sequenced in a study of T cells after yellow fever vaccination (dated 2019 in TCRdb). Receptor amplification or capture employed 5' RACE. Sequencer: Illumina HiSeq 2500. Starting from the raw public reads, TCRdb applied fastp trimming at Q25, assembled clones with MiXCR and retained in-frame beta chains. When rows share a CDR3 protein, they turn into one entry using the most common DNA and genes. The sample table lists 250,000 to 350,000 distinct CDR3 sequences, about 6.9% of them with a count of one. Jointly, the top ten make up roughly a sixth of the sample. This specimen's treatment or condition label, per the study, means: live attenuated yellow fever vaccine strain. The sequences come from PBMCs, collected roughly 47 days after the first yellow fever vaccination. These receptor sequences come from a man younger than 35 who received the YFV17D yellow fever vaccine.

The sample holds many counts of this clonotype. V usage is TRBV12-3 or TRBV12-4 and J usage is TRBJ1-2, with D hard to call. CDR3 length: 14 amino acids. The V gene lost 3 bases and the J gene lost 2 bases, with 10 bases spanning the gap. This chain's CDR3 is CASSFNGPNYGYTF. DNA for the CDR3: TGTGCCAGCAGTTTTAATGGGCCCAACTATGGCTACACCTTC.

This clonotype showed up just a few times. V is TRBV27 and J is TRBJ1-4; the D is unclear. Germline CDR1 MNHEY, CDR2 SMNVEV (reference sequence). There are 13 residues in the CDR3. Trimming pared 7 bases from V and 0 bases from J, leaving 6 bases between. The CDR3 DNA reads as TGTGCCAGCACGGGTGCAACTAATGAAAAACTGTTTTTT. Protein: CASTGATNEKLFF. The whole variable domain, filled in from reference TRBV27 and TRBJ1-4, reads EAQVTQNPRYLITVTGKKLTVTCSQNMNHEYMSWYRQDPGLGLRQIYYSMNVEVTDKGDVPEGYKVSRKEKRNFPLILESPSPNQTSLYFCASTGATNEKLFFGSGTQLSVL.

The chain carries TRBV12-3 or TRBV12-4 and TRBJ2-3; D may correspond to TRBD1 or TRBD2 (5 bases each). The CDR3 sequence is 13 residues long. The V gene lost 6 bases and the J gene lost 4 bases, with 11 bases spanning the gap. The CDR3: CASSHSGPDTQYF. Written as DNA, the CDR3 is TGTGCCAGCAGCCATTCGGGGCCAGATACGCAGTATTTT.

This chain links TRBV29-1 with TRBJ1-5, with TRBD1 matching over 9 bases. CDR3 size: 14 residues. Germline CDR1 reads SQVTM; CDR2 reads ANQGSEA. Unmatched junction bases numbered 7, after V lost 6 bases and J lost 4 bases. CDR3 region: CSVGGTGRNQPQHF. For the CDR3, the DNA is TGCAGCGTCGGAGGGACAGGGCGAAATCAGCCCCAGCATTTT.

The CDR3 nucleotides are TGTGCCAGCAGCCAAGATTGGGCCCCGCCCAACATTCAGTACTTC. Residues: CASSQDWAPPNIQYF. The rearrangement joins TRBV3-1 to TRBJ2-4; D unresolved. From germline, CDR1 is LGHDT and CDR2 YNNKEL (reference sequence). This CDR3 contains 15 residues. V was clipped by 0 bases and J by 7 bases, with 13 bases between them.

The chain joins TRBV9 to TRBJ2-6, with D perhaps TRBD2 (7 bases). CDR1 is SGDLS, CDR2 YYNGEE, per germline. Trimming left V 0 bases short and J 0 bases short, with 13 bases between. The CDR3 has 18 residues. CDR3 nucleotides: TGTGCCAGCAGCGTAGGCGGGGGCCTCCGCTCTGGGGCCAACGTCCTGACTTTC. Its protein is CASSVGGGLRSGANVLTF.

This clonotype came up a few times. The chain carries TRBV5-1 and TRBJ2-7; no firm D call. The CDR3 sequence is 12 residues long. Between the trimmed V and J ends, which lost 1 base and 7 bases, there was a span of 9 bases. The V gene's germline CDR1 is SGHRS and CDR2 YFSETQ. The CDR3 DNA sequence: TGCGCCAGCAGCTTGATCGGGTCTGAGCAGTACTTC. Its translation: CASSLIGSEQYF.

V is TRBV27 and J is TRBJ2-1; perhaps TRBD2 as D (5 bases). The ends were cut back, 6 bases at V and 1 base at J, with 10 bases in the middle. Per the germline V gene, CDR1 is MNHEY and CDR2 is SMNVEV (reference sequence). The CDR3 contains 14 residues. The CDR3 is CASRVGLSYNEQFF. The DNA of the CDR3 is TGTGCCAGCAGAGTCGGACTGTCCTACAATGAGCAGTTCTTC.

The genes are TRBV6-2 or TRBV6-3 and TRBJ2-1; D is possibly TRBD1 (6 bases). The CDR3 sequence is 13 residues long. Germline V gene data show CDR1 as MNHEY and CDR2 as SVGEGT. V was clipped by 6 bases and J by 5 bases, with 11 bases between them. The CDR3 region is CASREDRNNEQFF. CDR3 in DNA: TGTGCCAGCAGGGAGGACAGAAACAATGAGCAGTTCTTC.

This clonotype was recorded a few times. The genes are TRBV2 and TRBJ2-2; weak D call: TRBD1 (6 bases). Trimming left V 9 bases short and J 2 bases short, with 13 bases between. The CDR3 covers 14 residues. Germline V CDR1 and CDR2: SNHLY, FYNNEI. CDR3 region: CASLLDSNTGELFF. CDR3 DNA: TGTGCCAGTCTATTGGACAGTAACACCGGGGAGCTGTTTTTT. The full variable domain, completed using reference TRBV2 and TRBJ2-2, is EPEVTQTPSHQVTQMGQEVILRCVPISNHLYFYWYRQILGQKVEFLVSFYNNEISEKSEIFDDQFSVERPDGSNFTLKIRSTKLEDSAMYFCASLLDSNTGELFFGEGSRLTVL.

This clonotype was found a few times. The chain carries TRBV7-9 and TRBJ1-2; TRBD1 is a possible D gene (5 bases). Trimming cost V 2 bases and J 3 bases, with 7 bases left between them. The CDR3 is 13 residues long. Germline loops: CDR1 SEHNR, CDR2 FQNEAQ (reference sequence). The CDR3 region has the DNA TGTGCCAGCAGCTTACAGGGCGACTATGGCTACACCTTC. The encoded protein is CASSLQGDYGYTF. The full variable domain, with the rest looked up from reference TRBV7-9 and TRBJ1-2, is DTGVSQNPRHKITKRGQNVTFRCDPISEHNRLYWYRQTLGQGPEFLTYFQNEAQLEKSRLLSDRFSAERPKGSFSTLEIQRTEQGDSAMYLCASSLQGDYGYTFGSGTRLTVV.

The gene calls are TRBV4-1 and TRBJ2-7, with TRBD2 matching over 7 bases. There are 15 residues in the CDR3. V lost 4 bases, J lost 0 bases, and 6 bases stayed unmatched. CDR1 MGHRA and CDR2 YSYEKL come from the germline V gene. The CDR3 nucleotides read TGCGCCAGCAGCCCCTTGGCGGGGGTCTCCTACGAGCAGTACGTC. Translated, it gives CASSPLAGVSYEQYV.

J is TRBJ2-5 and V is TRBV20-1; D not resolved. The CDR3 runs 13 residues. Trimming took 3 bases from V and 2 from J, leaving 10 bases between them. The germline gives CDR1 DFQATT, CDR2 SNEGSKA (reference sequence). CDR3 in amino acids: CSARMAMQETQYF. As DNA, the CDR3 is TGCAGTGCTAGGATGGCAATGCAAGAGACCCAGTACTTC.

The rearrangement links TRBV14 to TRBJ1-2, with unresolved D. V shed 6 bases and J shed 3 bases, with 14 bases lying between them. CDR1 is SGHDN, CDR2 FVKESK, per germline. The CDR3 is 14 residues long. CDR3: CASRPLDDYYGYTF. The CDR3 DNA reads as TGTGCCAGCAGACCCCTAGATGATTACTATGGCTACACCTTC.

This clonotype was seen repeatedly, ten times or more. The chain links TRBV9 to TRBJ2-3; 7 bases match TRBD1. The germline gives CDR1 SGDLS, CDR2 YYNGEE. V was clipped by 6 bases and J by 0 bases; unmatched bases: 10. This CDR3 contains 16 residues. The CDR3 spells CASTRTGTVSTDTQYF. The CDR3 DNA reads TGTGCCAGCACCAGAACCGGGACAGTTAGCACAGATACGCAGTATTTT.

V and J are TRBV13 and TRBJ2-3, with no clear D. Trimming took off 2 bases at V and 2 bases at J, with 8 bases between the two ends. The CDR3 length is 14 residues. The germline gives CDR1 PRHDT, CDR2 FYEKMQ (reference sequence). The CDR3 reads CASSLKPDTDTQYF. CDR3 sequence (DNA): TGTGCCAGCAGCTTAAAACCGGACACAGATACGCAGTATTTT.

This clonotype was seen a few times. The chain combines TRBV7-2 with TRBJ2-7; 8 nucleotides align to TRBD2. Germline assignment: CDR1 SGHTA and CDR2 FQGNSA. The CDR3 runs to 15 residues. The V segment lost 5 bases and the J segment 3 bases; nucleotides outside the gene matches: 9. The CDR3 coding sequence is TGTGCCAGCAGCCCCGTGGCTAGCGGGCTCTACGAGCAGTACGTC. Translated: CASSPVASGLYEQYV.